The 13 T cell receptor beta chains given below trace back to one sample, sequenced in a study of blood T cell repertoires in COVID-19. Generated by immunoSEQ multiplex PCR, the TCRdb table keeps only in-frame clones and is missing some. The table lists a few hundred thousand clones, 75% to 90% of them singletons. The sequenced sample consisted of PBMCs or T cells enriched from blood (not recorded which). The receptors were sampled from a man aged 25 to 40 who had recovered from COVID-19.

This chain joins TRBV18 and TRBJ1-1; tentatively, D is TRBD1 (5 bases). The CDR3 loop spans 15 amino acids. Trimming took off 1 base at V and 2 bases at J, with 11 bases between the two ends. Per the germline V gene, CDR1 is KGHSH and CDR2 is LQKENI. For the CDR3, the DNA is TGTGCCAGCTCACCACAGCCAGGGCTTAACACTGAAGCTTTCTTT. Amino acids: CASSPQPGLNTEAFF.

The CDR3 region has the DNA TGTGCCAGCAGCCGCGGACACGCGAATCAGCCCCAGCATTTT. Translation gives CASSRGHANQPQHF. The chain joins TRBV7-2 to TRBJ1-5; the D gene is possibly TRBD1 (5 bases). Trimming removed 5 bases from V and 4 bases from J, with 12 bases in between. CDR3 length equals 14 residues. Germline CDR1 SGHTA, CDR2 FQGNSA.

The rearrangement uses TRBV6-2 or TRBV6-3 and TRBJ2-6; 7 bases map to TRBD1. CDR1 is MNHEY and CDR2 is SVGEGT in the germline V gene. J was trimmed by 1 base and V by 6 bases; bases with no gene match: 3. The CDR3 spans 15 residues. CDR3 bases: TGTGCCAGCAGCTTCAGGGGGTCTGGGGCCAACGTCCTGACTTTC. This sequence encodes CASSFRGSGANVLTF.

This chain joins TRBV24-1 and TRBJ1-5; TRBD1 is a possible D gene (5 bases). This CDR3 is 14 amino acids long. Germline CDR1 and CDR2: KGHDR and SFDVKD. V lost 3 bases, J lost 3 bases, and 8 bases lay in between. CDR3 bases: TGTGCCACCAGTGATAGACAGTTCAATCAGCCCCAGCATTTT. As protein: CATSDRQFNQPQHF.

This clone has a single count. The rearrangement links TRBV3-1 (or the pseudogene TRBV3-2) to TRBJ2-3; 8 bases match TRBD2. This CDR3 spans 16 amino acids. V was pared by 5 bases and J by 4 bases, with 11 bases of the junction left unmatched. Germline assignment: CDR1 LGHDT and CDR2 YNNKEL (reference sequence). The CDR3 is CASSSPGLVSPDTQYF. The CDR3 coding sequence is TGTGCCAGCAGCAGCCCGGGACTAGTCTCCCCAGATACGCAGTATTTT.

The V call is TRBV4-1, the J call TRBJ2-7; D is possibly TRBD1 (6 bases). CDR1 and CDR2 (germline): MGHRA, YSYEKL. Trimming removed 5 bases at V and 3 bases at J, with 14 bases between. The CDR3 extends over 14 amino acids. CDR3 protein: CASSKAGQNYEQYF. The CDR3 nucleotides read TGCGCCAGCAGCAAAGCAGGACAGAACTACGAGCAGTACTTC.

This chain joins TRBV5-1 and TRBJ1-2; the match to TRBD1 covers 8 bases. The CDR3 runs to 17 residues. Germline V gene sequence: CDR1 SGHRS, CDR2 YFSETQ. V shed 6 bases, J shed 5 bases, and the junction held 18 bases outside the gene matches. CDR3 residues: CASNEGQGAFYAYGYTF. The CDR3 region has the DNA TGCGCCAGCAACGAGGGGCAGGGGGCCTTCTACGCGTATGGCTACACCTTC.

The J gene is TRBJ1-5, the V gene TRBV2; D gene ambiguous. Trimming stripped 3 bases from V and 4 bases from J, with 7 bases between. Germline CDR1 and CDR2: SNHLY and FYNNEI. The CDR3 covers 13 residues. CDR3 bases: TGTGCCAGCAGTGAGACTGAGAATCAGCCCCAGCATTTT. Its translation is CASSETENQPQHF.

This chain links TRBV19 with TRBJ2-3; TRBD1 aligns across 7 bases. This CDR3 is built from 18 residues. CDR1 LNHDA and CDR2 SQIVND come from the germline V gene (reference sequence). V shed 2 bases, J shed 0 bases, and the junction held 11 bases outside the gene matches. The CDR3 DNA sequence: TGTGCCAGTAGTATAAACCTTGAGACAGGGACGAGCACAGATACGCAGTATTTT. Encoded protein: CASSINLETGTSTDTQYF.

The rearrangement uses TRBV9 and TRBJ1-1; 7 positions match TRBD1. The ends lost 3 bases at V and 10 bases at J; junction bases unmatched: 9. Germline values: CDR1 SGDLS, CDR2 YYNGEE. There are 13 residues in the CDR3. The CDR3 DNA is TGTGCCAGCAGCGGAGGTCTTAGGGGGCGAGCTTTCTTT. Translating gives CASSGGLRGRAFF.

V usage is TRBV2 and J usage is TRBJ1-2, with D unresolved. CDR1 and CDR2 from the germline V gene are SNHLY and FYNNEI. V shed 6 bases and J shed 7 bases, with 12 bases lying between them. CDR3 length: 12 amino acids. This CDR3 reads CASRSEWAGYTF. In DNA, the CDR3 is TGTGCCAGCAGGAGTGAGTGGGCTGGCTACACCTTC.

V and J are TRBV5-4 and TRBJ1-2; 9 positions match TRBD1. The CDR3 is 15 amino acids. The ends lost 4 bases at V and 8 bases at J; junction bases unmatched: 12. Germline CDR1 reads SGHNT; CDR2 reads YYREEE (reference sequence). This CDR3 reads CASSPPRTGEWGYTF. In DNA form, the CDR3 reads TGTGCCAGCAGCCCTCCGAGGACAGGGGAATGGGGCTACACCTTC.

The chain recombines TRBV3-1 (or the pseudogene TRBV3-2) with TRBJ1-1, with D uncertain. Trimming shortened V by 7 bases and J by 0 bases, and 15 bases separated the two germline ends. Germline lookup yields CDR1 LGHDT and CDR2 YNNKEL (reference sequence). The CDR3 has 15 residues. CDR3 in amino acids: CASTTRRDMNTEAFF. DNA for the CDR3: TGTGCCAGCACCACGAGACGGGATATGAACACTGAAGCTTTCTTT.